This TCR beta chain was retrieved from a study of blood T cells in healthy people across ages. Drawing of peripheral blood yielded ten milliliters from each donor. This clonotype was counted at least ten times. Its antigen is currently unknown. Overall study results and limits: Comparison with aged donors showed that long-lived donors had more naive CD4+ cells and higher diversity.

The length of the CDR3 is 12 residues. Germline V gene data show CDR1 as SQVTM and CDR2 as ANQGSEA. V was pared by 5 bases and J by 5 bases, with 10 bases between. Combining a sample-barcoded 5' primer with a J-beta primer mix, a second PCR ran for roughly 6 to 12 cycles. Every cDNA was tagged by a template-switch adaptor with 12 random nucleotides. TCRdb re-called the 5' RACE reads with MiXCR, one entry per CDR3 protein. The sample has 850,000 to 1,000,000 distinct CDR3 sequences, roughly 43% seen once. V gene TRBV29-1 combines with J gene TRBJ2-1; D possibly matches TRBD1 or TRBD2 (5 bases each). Sequenced: blood. This clonotype originated in a man aged 25-40 years in good health. In DNA form, the CDR3 reads TGCAGCGTTCTCCGGGACCACAATGAGCAGTTCTTC. Translation gives CSVLRDHNEQFF.